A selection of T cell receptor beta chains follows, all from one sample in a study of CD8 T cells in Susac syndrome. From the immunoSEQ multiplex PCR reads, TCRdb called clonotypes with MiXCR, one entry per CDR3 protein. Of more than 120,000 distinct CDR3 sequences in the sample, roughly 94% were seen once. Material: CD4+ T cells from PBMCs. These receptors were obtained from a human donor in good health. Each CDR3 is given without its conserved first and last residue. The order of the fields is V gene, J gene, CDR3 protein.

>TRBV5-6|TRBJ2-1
ASSSRTVHEQF
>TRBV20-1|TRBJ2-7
SARKPRSSYEQY
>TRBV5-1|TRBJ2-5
ASSLQETQY
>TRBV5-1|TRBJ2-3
ASSLGGARGTDTQY
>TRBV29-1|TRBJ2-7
SAVGGGVGEQY
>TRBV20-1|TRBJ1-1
SANGQNTEAF
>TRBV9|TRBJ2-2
ASRSGNTGELF
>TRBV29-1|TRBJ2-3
SVRLYTQY
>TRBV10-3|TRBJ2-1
AISDGQGAVNEQF
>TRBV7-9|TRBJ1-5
ASSLGTASNQPQH
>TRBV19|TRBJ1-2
ASRSPGDYGYT
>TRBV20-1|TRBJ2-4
SASGLGTKNIQY
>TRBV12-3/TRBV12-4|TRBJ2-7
ASRPSGSLYEQY
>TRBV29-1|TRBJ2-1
SVESLTGFSYNEQF
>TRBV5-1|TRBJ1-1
ASSLDSGLGEAF
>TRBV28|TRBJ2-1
ASSLRQGLSNEQF
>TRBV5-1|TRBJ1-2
ASSPGDRVGYT
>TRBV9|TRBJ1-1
ASSVEEGLGAF
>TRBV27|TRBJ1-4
ASSPGRAGETEKLF
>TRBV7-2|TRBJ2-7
ASSLRGLGDYEQY
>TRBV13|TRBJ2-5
ASSFSGRGKTQY
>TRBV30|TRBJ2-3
AWNVGGGTDTQY
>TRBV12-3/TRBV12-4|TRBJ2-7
ASSTVDEQY
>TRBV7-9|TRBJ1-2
ASSPQGTHGYT
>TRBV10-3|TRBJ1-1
ATQTGGPNTEAF
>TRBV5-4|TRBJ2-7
ASSPQEGDEQY
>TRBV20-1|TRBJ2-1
SARVGDNEQF
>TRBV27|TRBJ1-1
ASSPWTGERSTEAF
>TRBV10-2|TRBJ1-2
ASRKGGQANYGYT
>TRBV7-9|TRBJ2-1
AYRLAGGFNEQF
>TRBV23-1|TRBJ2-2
ASSRRTGSCF
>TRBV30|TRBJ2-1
AWSVPLAGNNEQF
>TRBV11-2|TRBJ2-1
ASSFPGNNEQF